This TCR beta chain comes out of a study of blood T cell repertoires in COVID-19. Study summary: Donors in the United States, Italy and Spain gave samples during acute or convalescent COVID-19. The cDNA or gDNA used as material had been derived from T cells, B-cell-depleted T cells, or PBMCs.

Original analysis: Quantification of nucleated cells was approximated via reference gene primer amplification. Some clones are missing from TCRdb's copy, which holds only in-frame ones; the method was immunoSEQ multiplex PCR. V and J calls and clone size are copied from that table; D and trimming were computed from the DNA. The sample records under 150,000 clones, about three quarters being singletons. The CDR3 has 15 residues. Per the germline V gene, CDR1 is MDHEN and CDR2 is SYDVKM. J lost 2 bases, V lost 5 bases, and 5 bases had no gene match. The V and J genes are TRBV28 and TRBJ1-2, with TRBD1 identical over 10 bases. This clonotype was obtained from a woman at least 80 years old with active or convalescent COVID-19. The source material was peripheral blood. The CDR3 region has the DNA TGTGCCAGCAGTCCACCGACAGGGGGCAACTATGGCTACACCTTC. It encodes CASSPPTGGNYGYTF.